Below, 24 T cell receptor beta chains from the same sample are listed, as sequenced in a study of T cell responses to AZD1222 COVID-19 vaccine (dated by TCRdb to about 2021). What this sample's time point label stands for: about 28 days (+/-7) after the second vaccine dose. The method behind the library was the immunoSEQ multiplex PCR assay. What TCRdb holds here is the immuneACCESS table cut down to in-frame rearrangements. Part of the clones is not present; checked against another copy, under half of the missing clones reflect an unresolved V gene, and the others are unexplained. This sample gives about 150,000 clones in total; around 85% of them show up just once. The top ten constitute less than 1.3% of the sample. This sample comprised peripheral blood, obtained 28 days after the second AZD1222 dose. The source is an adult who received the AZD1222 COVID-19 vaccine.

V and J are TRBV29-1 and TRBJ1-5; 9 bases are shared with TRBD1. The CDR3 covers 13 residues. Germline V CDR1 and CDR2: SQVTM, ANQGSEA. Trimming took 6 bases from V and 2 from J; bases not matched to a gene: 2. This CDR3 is CSVRDRGNQPQHF. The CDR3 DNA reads TGCAGCGTGCGGGACAGGGGCAATCAGCCCCAGCATTTT.

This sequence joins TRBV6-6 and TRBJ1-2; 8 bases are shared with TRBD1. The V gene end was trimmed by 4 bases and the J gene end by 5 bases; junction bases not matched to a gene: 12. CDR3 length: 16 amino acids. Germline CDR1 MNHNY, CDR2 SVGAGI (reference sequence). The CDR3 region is CASSSVSDREGYGYTF. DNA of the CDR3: TGTGCCAGCAGTTCCGTCTCGGACAGGGAGGGTTATGGCTACACCTTC.

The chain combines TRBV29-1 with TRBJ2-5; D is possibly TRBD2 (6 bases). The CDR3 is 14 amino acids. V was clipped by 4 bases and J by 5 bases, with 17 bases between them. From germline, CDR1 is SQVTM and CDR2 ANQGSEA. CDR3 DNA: TGCAGCGTTGCGTTAAGCGTGGCGGGGGAGACCCAGTACTTC. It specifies CSVALSVAGETQYF.

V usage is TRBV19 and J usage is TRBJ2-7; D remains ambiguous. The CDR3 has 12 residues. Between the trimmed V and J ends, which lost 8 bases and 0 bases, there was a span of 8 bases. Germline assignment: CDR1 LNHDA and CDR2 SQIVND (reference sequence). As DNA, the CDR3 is TGTGCCAGTTCGGAGAGCTCCTACGAGCAGTACTTC. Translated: CASSESSYEQYF.

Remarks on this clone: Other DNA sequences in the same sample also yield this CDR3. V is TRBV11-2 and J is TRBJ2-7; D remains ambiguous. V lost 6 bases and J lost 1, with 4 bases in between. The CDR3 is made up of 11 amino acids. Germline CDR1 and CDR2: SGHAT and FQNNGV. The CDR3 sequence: CASSRSYEQYF. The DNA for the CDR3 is TGTGCCAGCAGTAGATCCTACGAGCAGTACTTC.

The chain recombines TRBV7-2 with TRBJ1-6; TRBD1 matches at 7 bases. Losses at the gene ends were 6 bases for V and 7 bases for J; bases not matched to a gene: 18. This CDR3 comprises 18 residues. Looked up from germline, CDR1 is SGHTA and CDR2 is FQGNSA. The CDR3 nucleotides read TGTGCCAGCAGGCAACTTCCGGGACAGTTCTCGAGAAATTCACCCCTCCACTTT. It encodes CASRQLPGQFSRNSPLHF.

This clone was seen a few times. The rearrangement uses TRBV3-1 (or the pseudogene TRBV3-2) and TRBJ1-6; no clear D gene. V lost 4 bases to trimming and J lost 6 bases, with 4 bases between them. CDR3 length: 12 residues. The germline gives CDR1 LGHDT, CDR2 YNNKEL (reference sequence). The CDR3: CASSRPNSPLHF. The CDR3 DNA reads TGTGCCAGCAGCCGCCCTAATTCACCCCTCCACTTT.

The DNA for the CDR3 is TGTGCCAGCAGCTTAGCGCAGGGGGCATATGGCTACACCTTC. Amino acid sequence: CASSLAQGAYGYTF. The J gene is TRBJ1-2, the V gene TRBV7-9, with 8 bases lining up with TRBD1. CDR3 length equals 14 residues. Germline values: CDR1 SEHNR, CDR2 FQNEAQ (reference sequence). V gave up 0 bases and J gave up 5 bases; unmatched junction bases: 2.

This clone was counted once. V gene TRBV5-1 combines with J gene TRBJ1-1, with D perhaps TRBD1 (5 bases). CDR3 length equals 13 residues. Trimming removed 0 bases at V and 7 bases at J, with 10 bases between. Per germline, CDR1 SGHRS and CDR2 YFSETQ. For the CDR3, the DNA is TGCGCCAGCAGCTTGGCCGGACACGTTGAAGCTTTCTTT. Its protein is CASSLAGHVEAFF.

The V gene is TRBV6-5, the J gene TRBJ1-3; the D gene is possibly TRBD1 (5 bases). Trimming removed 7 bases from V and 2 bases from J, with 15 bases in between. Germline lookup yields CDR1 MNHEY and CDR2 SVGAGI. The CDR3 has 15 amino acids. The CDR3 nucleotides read TGTGCCAGCACCGCCCGGGACGGGACTGGAAACACCATATATTTT. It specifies CASTARDGTGNTIYF.

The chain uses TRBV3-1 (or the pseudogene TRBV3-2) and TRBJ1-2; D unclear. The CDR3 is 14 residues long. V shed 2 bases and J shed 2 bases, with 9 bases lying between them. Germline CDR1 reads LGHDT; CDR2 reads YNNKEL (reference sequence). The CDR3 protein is CASSQPGVNYGYTF. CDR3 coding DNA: TGTGCCAGCAGCCAACCCGGAGTAAACTATGGCTACACCTTC.

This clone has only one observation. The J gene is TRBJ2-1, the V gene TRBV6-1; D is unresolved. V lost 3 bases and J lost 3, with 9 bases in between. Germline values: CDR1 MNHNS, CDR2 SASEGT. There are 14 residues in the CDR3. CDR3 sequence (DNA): TGTGCCAGCAGTGAGAGCGAGATCTACAATGAGCAGTTCTTC. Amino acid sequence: CASSESEIYNEQFF.

The CDR3 region has the DNA TGTGCCAGCAGTTATGGGGCAGGGGGCGGTCAGCCCCAGCATTTT. Its translation: CASSYGAGGGQPQHF. The gene calls are TRBV6-5 and TRBJ1-5; 8 bases align to TRBD1. This CDR3 has 15 amino acids. V dropped 3 bases and J dropped 6; count of bases not matched to a gene: 7. Germline loops: CDR1 MNHEY, CDR2 SVGAGI.

This CDR3 is CASMSRSGNTIYF. The CDR3 DNA is TGTGCCAGCATGAGCAGGTCTGGAAACACCATATATTTT. V gene TRBV27 combines with J gene TRBJ1-3; D ambiguous. Germline V gene lookup returns CDR1 MNHEY and CDR2 SMNVEV (reference sequence). The V gene lost 7 bases and the J gene lost 1 base, with 8 bases spanning the gap. The CDR3 is 13 residues long.

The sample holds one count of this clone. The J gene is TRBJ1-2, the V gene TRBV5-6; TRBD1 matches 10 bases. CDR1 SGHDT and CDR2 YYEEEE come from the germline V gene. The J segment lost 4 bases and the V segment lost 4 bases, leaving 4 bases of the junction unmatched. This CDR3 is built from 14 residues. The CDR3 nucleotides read TGTGCCAGCAGCATAGGACAGGGGGGCTATGGCTACACCTTC. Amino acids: CASSIGQGGYGYTF.

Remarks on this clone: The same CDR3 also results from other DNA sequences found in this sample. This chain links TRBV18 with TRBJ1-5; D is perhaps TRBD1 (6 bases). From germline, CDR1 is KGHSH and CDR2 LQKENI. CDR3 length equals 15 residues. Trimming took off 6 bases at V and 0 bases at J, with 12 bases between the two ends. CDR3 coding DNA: TGTGCCAGCTCCCCGGACAGCTATAGCAATCAGCCCCAGCATTTT. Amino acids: CASSPDSYSNQPQHF.

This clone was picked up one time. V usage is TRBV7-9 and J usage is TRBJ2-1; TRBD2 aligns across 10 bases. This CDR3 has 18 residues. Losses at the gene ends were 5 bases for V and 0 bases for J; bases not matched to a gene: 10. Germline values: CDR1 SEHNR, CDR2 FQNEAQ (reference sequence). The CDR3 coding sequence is TGTGCCAGCAGCCGCCTCAGCGGGGGGGCCCTCTCCTACAATGAGCAGTTCTTC. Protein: CASSRLSGGALSYNEQFF.

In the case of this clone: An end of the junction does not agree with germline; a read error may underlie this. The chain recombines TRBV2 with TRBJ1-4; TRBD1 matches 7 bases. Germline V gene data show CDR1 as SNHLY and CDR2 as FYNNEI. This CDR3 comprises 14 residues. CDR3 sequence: CATSKGQVNEKLFF. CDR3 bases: TGTGCCACCAGTAAAGGACAGGTGAATGAAAAACTGTTTTTT.

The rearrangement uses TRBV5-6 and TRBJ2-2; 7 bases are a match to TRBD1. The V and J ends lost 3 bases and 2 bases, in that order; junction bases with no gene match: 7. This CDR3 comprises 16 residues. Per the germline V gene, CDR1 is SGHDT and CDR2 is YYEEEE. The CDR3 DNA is TGTGCCAGCAGCTCAATCCGGGACAGAAACACCGGGGAGCTGTTTTTT. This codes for CASSSIRDRNTGELFF.

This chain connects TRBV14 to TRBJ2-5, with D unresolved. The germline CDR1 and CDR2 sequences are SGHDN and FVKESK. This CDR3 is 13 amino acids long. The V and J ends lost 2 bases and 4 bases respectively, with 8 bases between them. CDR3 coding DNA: TGTGCCAGCAGCCAATGGGTAGGAGAGACCCAGTACTTC. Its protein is CASSQWVGETQYF.

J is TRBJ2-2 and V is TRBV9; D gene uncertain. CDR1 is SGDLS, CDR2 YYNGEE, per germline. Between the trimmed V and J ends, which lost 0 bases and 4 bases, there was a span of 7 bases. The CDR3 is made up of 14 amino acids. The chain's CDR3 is CASSVDPSTGELFF. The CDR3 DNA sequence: TGTGCCAGCAGCGTAGACCCCAGCACCGGGGAGCTGTTTTTT.

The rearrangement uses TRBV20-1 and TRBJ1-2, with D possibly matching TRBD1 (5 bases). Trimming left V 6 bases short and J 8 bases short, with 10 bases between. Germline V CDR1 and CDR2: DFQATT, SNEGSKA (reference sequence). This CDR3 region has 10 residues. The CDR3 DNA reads TGCAGTGCCCTGGACAACGGCTACACCTTC. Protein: CSALDNGYTF.

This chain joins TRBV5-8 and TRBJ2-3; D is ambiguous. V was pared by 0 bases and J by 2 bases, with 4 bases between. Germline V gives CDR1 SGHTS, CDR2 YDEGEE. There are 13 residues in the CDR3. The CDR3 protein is CASSLDVTDTQYF. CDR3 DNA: TGTGCCAGCAGCTTGGATGTCACAGATACGCAGTATTTT.

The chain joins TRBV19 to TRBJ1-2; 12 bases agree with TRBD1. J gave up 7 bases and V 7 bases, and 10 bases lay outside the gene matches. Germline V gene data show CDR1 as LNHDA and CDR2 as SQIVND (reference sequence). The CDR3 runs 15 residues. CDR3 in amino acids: CASNKGDRGLRGYTF. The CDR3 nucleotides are TGTGCCAGTAATAAAGGGGACAGGGGGCTTCGTGGCTACACCTTC.